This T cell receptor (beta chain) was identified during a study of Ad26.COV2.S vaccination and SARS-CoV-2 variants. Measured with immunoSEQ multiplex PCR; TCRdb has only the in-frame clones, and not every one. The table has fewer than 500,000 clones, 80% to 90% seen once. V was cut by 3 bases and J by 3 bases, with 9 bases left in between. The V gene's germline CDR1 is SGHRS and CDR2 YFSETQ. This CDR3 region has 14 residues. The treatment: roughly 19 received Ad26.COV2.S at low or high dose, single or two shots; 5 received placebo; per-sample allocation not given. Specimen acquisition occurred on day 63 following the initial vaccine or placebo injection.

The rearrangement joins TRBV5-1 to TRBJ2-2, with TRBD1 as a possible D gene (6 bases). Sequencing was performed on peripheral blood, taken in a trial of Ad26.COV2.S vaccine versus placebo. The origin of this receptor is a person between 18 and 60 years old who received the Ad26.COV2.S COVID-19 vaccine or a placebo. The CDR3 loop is CASSSRTDTGELFF. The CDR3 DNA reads TGCGCCAGCAGCTCGCGGACAGACACCGGGGAGCTGTTTTTT. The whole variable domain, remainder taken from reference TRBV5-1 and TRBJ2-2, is KAGVTQTPRYLIKTRGQQVTLSCSPISGHRSVSWYQQTPGQGLQFLFEYFSETQRNKGNFPGRFSGRQFSNSRSEMNVSTLELGDSALYLCASSSRTDTGELFFGEGSRLTVL.